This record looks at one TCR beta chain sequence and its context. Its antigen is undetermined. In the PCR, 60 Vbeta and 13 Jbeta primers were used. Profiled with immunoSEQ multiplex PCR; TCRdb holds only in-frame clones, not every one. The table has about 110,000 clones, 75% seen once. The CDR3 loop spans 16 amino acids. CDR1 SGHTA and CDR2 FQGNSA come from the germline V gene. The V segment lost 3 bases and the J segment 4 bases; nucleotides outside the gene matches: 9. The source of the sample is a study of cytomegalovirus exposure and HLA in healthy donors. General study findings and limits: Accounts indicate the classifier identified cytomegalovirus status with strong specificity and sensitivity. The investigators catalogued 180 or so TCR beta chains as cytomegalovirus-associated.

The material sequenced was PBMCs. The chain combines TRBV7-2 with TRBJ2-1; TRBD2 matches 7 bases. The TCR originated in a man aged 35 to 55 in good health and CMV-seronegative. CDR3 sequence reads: CASSFAGTTLYNEQFF. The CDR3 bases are TGTGCCAGCAGCTTCGCCGGGACTACCCTTTACAATGAGCAGTTCTTC.